Shown below are 6 T cell receptor beta chains from a single sample sequenced in a study of Tregs in tolerant kidney transplant recipients. Using immunoSEQ multiplex PCR, the repertoire was profiled, and TCRdb retains in-frame clones only, with some absent. The table lists hundreds of thousands of clones, about four fifths of them singletons. Material: CD4+ T cells from blood. The receptors come from a human donor in good health.

This chain links TRBV5-8 with TRBJ1-2; 12 bases are shared with TRBD1. This CDR3 is built from 17 residues. The trim removed 0 bases at V and 5 bases at J, leaving 8 bases unmatched. CDR1 and CDR2 (germline): SGHTS, YDEGEE. The CDR3 nucleotides are TGTGCCAGCAGCTTGGGGGACAGGGGGCGTCGGTTTTATGGCTACACCTTC. This sequence encodes CASSLGDRGRRFYGYTF.

The rearrangement joins TRBV6-5 to TRBJ2-1; 10 nucleotides match TRBD2. Trimming cost V 4 bases and J 4 bases; bases outside gene matches: 4. The CDR3 length is 15 residues. Germline lookup yields CDR1 MNHEY and CDR2 SVGAGI. The CDR3 DNA is TGTGCCAGCAGTTCTCTAGCGGGAGTGTACAATGAGCAGTTCTTC. It encodes CASSSLAGVYNEQFF.

The chain links TRBV5-1 to TRBJ2-5, with D tentatively TRBD2 (6 bases). CDR1 and CDR2 from the germline V gene are SGHRS and YFSETQ. The V gene lost 4 bases and the J gene lost 5 bases, with 15 bases spanning the gap. The CDR3 has 14 residues. CDR3 in DNA: TGCGCCAGCAGCGCGGGGATGGGCGAGGAGACCCAGTACTTC. It specifies CASSAGMGEETQYF.

CDR3 protein: CASSPEAGVNTGELFF. The CDR3 DNA follows: TGTGCCAGCAGCCCCGAGGCGGGAGTGAACACCGGGGAGCTGTTTTTT. The rearrangement links TRBV11-2 to TRBJ2-2; 7 nucleotides match TRBD2. The CDR3 covers 16 residues. Germline CDR1 reads SGHAT; CDR2 reads FQNNGV. Losses at the gene ends were 5 bases for V and 1 base for J; bases not matched to a gene: 7. Complete variable domain (other parts from reference TRBV11-2 and TRBJ2-2): EAGVAQSPRYKIIEKRQSVAFWCNPISGHATLYWYQQILGQGPKLLIQFQNNGVVDDSQLPKDRFSAERLKGVDSTLKIQPAKLEDSAVYLCASSPEAGVNTGELFFGEGSRLTVL.

The rearrangement links TRBV5-1 to TRBJ2-5; TRBD2 aligns across 10 bases. The CDR3 runs 14 residues. The junction had 0 bases not matched to a gene; V was cut back by 2 bases and J by 2 bases. Per the germline V gene, CDR1 is SGHRS and CDR2 is YFSETQ. The DNA for the CDR3 is TGCGCCAGCAGCTTAGCGGGGGGGCAAGAGACCCAGTACTTC. It translates to CASSLAGGQETQYF.

The J gene is TRBJ2-7, the V gene TRBV19, with 10 bases fitting TRBD2. CDR1 is LNHDA and CDR2 is SQIVND in the germline V gene (reference sequence). The J segment lost 0 bases and the V segment lost 3 bases, leaving 5 bases of the junction unmatched. This CDR3 has 16 residues. The CDR3 region has the DNA TGTGCCAGTAGTATCTCTAGCGGGGGCAGCTCCTACGAGCAGTACTTC. As protein: CASSISSGGSSYEQYF.